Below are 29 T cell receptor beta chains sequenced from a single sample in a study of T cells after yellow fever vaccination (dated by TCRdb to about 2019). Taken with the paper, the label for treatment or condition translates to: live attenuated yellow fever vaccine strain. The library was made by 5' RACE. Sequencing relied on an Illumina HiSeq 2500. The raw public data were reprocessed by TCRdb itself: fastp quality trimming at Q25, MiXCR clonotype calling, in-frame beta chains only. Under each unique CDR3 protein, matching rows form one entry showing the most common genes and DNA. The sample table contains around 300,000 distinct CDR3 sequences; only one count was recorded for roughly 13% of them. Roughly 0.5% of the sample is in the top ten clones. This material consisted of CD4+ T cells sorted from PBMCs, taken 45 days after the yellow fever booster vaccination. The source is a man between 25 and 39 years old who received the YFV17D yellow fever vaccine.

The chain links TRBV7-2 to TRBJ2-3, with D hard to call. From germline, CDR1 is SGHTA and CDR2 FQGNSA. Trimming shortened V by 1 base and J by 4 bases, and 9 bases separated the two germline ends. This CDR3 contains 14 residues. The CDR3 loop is CASSLEAAPDTQYF. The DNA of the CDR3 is TGTGCCAGCAGCTTAGAGGCGGCTCCAGATACGCAGTATTTT.

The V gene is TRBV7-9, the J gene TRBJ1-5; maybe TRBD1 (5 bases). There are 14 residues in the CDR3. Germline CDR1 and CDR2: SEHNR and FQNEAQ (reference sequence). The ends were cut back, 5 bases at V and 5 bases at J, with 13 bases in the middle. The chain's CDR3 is CASSPSREDQPQHF. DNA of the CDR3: TGTGCCAGCAGCCCTAGCAGGGAGGATCAGCCCCAGCATTTT.

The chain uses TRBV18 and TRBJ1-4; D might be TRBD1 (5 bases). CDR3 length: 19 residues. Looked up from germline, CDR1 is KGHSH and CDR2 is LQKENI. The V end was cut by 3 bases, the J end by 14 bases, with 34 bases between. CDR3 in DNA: TGTGCCAGCTCACCTACAGGTGGAACAGCGCTAAAGTCCCCCCAACGGCTGTTTTTT. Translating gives CASSPTGGTALKSPQRLFF.

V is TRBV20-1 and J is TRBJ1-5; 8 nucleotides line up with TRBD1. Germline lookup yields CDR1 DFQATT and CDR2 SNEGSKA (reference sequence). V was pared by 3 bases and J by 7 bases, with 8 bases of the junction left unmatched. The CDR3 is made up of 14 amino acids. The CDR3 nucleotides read TGCAGTGCTAGGAAGGACAGGGTCGGCCAGCCCCAGCATTTT. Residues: CSARKDRVGQPQHF.

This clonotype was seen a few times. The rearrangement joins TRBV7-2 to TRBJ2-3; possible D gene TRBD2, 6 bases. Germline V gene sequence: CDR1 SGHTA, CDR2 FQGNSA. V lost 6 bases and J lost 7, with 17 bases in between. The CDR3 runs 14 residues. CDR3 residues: CASSSGTVPYTQYF. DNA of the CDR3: TGTGCCAGCAGTTCCGGGACTGTACCTTATACGCAGTATTTT.

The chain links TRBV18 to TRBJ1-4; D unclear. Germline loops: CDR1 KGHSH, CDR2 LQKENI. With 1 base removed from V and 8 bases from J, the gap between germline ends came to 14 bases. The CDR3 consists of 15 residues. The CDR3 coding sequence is TGTGCCAGCTCACCACGATACGGCGCAGACGAAAAACTGTTTTTT. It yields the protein CASSPRYGADEKLFF.

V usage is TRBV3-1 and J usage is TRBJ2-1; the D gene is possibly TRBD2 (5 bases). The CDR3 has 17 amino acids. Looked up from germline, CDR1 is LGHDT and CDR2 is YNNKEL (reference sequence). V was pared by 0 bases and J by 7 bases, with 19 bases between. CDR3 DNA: TGTGCCAGCAGCCAAGATTTACGGGAAGTATTAGTGAATGAGCAGTTCTTC. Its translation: CASSQDLREVLVNEQFF.

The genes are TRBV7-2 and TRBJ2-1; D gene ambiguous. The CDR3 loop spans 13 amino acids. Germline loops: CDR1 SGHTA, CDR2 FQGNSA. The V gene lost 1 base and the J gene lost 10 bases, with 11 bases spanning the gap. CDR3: CASSLVSPREQFF. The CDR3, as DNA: TGTGCCAGCAGCTTAGTGTCGCCGCGGGAGCAGTTCTTC.

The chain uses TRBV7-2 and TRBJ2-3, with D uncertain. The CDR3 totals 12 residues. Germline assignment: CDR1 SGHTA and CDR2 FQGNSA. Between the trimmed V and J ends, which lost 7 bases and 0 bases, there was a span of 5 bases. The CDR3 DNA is TGTGCCAGCAACACAAGCACAGATACGCAGTATTTT. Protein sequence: CASNTSTDTQYF.

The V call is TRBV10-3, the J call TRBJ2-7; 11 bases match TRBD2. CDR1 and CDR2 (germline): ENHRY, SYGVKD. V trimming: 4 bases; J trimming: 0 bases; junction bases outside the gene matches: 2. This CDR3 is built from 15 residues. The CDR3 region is CAISGTSGYSYEQYF. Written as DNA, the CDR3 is TGTGCCATCAGTGGGACTAGCGGGTACTCCTACGAGCAGTACTTC.

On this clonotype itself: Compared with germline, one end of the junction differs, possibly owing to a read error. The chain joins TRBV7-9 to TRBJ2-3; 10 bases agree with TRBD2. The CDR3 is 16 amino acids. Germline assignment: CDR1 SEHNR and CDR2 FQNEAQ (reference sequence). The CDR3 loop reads CASSSLLAGEADSQYF. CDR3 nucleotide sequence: TGTGCCAGCAGCTCGCTCCTAGCGGGAGAGGCAGATTCGCAGTATTTT.

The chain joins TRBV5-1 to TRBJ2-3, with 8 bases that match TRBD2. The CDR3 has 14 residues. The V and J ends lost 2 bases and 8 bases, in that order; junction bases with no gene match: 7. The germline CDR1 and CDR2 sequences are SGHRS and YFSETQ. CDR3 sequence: CASSLGGGSATQYF. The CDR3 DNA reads TGCGCCAGCAGCTTAGGCGGGGGGTCAGCTACGCAGTATTTT.

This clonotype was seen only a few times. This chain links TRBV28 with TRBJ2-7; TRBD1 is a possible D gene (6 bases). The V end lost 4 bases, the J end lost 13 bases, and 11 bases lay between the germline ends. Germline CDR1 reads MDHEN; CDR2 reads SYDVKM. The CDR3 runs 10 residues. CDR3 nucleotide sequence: TGTGCCAGCAGTTCCCACAGGGTATACTTC. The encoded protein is CASSSHRVYF.

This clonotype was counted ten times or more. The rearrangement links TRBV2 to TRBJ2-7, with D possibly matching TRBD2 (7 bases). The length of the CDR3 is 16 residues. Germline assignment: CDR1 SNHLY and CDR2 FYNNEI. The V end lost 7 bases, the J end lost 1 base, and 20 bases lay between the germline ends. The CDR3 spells CASKEGGVRQSYEQYF. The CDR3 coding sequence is TGTGCCAGCAAGGAGGGGGGGGTGCGCCAGTCCTACGAGCAGTACTTC. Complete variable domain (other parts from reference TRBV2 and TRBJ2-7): EPEVTQTPSHQVTQMGQEVILRCVPISNHLYFYWYRQILGQKVEFLVSFYNNEISEKSEIFDDQFSVERPDGSNFTLKIRSTKLEDSAMYFCASKEGGVRQSYEQYFGPGTRLTVT.

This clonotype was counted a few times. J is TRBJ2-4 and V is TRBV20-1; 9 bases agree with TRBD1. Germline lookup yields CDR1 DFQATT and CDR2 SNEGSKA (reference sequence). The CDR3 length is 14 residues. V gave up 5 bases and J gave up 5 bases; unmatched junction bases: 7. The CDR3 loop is CSAGGGTGQNIQYF. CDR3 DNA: TGCAGTGCTGGAGGGGGGACAGGGCAAAACATTCAGTACTTC.

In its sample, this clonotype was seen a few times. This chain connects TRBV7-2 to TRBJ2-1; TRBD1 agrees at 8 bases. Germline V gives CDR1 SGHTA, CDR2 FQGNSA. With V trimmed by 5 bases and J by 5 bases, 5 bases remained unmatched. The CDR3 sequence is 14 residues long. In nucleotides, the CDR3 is TGTGCCAGCAGCCAACGGACAGGGCACAATGAGCAGTTCTTC. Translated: CASSQRTGHNEQFF.

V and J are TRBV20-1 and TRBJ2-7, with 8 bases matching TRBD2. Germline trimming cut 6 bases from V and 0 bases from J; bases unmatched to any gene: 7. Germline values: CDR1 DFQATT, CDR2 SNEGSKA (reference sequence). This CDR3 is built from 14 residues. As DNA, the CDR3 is TGCAGTGCCCCCGAGGCGGGAGGCTCCTACGAGCAGTACTTC. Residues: CSAPEAGGSYEQYF.

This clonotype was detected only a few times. The CDR3 loop is CASSSGTSGTKKV. CDR3 bases: TGTGCCAGCAGTTCCGGGACTAGCGGGACTAAAAAGGTG. V is TRBV28 and J is TRBJ2-7; 13 bases align to TRBD2. The CDR3 length is 13 residues. In germline, CDR1 is MDHEN, CDR2 SYDVKM.

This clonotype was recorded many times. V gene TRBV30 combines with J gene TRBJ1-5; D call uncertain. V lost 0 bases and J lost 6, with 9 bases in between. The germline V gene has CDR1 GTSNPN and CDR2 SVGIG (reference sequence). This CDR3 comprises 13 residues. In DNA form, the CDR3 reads TGTGCCTGGAGTGTGGGCGTTACTCAGCCCCAGCATTTT. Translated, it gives CAWSVGVTQPQHF. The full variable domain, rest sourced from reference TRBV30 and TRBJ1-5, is SQTIHQWPATLVQPVGSPLSLECTVEGTSNPNLYWYRQAAGRGLQLLFYSVGIGQISSEVPQNLSASRPQDRQFILSSKKLLLSDSGFYLCAWSVGVTQPQHFGDGTRLSIL.

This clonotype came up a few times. The chain's CDR3 is CASSLMPSGALEQYF. CDR3 nucleotide sequence: TGTGCCAGCAGCTTAATGCCTAGCGGGGCCCTCGAGCAGTACTTC. The chain links TRBV7-2 to TRBJ2-7; 9 bases match TRBD2. V trimming: 2 bases; J trimming: 6 bases; junction bases outside the gene matches: 8. CDR1 and CDR2 (germline): SGHTA, FQGNSA. The CDR3 has 15 residues.

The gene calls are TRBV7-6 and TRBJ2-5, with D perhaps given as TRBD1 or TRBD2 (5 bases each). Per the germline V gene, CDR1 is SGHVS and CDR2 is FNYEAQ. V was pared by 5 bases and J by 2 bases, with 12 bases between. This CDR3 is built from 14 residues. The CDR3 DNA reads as TGTGCCAGCAGCCCGGGACCGAGACAAGAGACCCAGTACTTC. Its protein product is CASSPGPRQETQYF.

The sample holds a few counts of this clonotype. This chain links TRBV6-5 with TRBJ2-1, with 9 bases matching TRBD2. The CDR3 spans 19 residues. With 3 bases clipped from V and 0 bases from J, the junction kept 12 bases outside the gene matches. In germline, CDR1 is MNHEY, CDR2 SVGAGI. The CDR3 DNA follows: TGTGCCAGCAGTTATTTAGACGGGGTACTAGCGGGCTCCTACAATGAGCAGTTCTTC. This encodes CASSYLDGVLAGSYNEQFF.

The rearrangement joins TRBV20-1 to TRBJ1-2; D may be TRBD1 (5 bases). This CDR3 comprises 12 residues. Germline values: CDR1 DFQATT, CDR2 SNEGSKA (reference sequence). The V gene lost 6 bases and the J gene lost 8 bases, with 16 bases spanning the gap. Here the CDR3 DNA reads TGCAGTGCCCCACAGGTGGCAGGAGGCTACACCTTC. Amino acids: CSAPQVAGGYTF.

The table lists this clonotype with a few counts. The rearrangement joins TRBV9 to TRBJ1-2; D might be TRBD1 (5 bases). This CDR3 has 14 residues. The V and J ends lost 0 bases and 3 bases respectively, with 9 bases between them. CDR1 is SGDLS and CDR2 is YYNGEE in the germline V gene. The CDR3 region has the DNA TGTGCCAGCAGCGTAGACGGGACGGACTATGGCTACACCTTC. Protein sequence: CASSVDGTDYGYTF.

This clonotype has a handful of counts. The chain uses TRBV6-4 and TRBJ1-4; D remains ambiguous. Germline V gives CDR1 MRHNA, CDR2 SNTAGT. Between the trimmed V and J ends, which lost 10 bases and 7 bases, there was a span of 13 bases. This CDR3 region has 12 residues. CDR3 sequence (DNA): TGTGCCAACAAGAGGTGGGGTGAAAAACTGTTTTTT. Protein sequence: CANKRWGEKLFF.

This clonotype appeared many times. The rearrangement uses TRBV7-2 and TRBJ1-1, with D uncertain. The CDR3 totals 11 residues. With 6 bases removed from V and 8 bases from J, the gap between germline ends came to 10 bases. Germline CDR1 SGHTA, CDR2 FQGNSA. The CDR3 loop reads CASRGRVEAFF. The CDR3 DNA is TGTGCCAGCAGAGGAAGGGTAGAAGCTTTCTTT.

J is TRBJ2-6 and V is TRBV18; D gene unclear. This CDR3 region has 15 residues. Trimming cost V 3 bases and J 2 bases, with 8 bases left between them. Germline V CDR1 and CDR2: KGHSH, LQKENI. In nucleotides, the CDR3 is TGTGCCAGCTCACCCCCCATTGCTGGGGCCAACGTCCTGACTTTC. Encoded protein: CASSPPIAGANVLTF.

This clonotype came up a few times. The CDR3 here is CASSLKAVRGQVNLKSYNEQFF. Written as DNA, the CDR3 is TGTGCCAGCAGCTTAAAAGCGGTTAGGGGACAGGTTAACCTGAAGTCCTACAATGAGCAGTTCTTC. The genes are TRBV7-3 and TRBJ2-1, with 8 bases matching TRBD1. Germline CDR1 SGHTA, CDR2 FQGTGA. This CDR3 spans 22 amino acids. V gave up 1 base and J gave up 1 base; unmatched junction bases: 21.

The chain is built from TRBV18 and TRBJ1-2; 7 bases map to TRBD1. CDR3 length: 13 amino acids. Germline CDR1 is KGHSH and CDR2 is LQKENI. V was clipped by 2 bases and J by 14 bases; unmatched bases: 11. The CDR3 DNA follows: TGTGCCAGCTCACCATCACAACAGGGGTTCGAGACCTTC. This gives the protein CASSPSQQGFETF.